The 30 T cell receptor beta chains given below trace back to one sample, sequenced in a study of T cell responses to AZD1222 COVID-19 vaccine. Assay: immunoSEQ multiplex PCR; the TCRdb copy retains only in-frame clones and omits some. The sample holds around 100,000 clones, around 87% seen once. The sequenced sample was peripheral blood, obtained 28 days after the second AZD1222 dose. These receptors originate from an adult who received the AZD1222 COVID-19 vaccine.

The V call is TRBV30, the J call TRBJ2-1, with 11 nucleotides matching TRBD2. CDR1 GTSNPN and CDR2 SVGIG come from the germline V gene (reference sequence). CDR3 length: 15 residues. Trimming removed 5 bases from V and 7 bases from J; junction bases left unmatched: 10. CDR3 in amino acids: CAWSTGLAGGNEQFF. The CDR3 DNA reads as TGTGCCTGGTCCACCGGACTAGCGGGTGGGAATGAGCAGTTCTTC. Full variable domain (remainder filled in from reference TRBV30 and TRBJ2-1): SQTIHQWPATLVQPVGSPLSLECTVEGTSNPNLYWYRQAAGRGLQLLFYSVGIGQISSEVPQNLSASRPQDRQFILSSKKLLLSDSGFYLCAWSTGLAGGNEQFFGPGTRLTVL.

This chain connects TRBV3-1 (or the pseudogene TRBV3-2) to TRBJ2-5; unclear D gene. Germline CDR1 is LGHDT and CDR2 is YNNKEL (reference sequence). V shed 4 bases and J shed 5 bases, with 8 bases lying between them. The CDR3 has 12 residues. CDR3 sequence: CASSPSGETQYF. The CDR3, as DNA: TGTGCCAGCAGCCCTTCCGGGGAGACCCAGTACTTC.

The chain uses TRBV7-6 and TRBJ2-1; TRBD1 might be the D (5 bases). Trimming stripped 3 bases from V and 0 bases from J, with 9 bases between. Germline V lookup: CDR1 SGHVS, CDR2 FNYEAQ. There are 15 residues in the CDR3. The CDR3 region is CASSLDILSYNEQFF. Written as DNA, the CDR3 is TGTGCCAGCAGCTTGGACATCCTCTCCTACAATGAGCAGTTCTTC.

This sequence joins TRBV7-9 and TRBJ2-3; D unclear. The CDR3 sequence is 11 residues long. Germline V gene data show CDR1 as SEHNR and CDR2 as FQNEAQ (reference sequence). The V and J ends lost 4 bases and 3 bases respectively, with 2 bases between them. The CDR3 sequence is CASSSTDTQYF. For the CDR3, the DNA is TGTGCCAGCAGCTCAACAGATACGCAGTATTTT.

The chain has TRBV6-2 or TRBV6-3 and TRBJ2-7; D gene ambiguous. The length of the CDR3 is 15 residues. V dropped 0 bases and J dropped 0 bases, with 9 bases sitting between them. Germline CDR1 MNHEY, CDR2 SVGEGT. CDR3 residues: CASSYSAASSYEQYF. The CDR3 nucleotides are TGTGCCAGCAGTTACTCGGCAGCGAGCTCCTACGAGCAGTACTTC.

The chain couples TRBV19 to TRBJ1-1; D is uncertain. CDR1 and CDR2 from the germline V gene are LNHDA and SQIVND (reference sequence). The germline V and J ends were trimmed by 3 bases and 5 bases, with 16 bases remaining between them. This CDR3 has 15 residues. DNA of the CDR3: TGTGCCAGTAGTATCTTCGCCCGGCGGGGTACTGAAGCTTTCTTT. It is translated as CASSIFARRGTEAFF.

This chain links TRBV5-1 with TRBJ2-6; D is perhaps TRBD1 or TRBD2 (5 bases each). The CDR3 length is 15 residues. Germline V gene sequence: CDR1 SGHRS, CDR2 YFSETQ. V was clipped by 4 bases and J by 3 bases, with 11 bases between them. The CDR3 bases are TGCGCCAGCAGCGTAGGGGAGCGTGGGGCCAACGTCCTGACTTTC. Translating it yields CASSVGERGANVLTF. Supplemented by reference TRBV5-1 and TRBJ2-6, the full variable domain reads KAGVTQTPRYLIKTRGQQVTLSCSPISGHRSVSWYQQTPGQGLQFLFEYFSETQRNKGNFPGRFSGRQFSNSRSEMNVSTLELGDSALYLCASSVGERGANVLTFGAGSRLTVL.

This sequence joins TRBV27 and TRBJ2-7; 7 nucleotides align to TRBD1. This CDR3 is 13 amino acids long. The germline gives CDR1 MNHEY, CDR2 SMNVEV (reference sequence). The CDR3: CVTKGAASYEQYF. For the CDR3, the DNA is TGTGTCACCAAGGGGGCCGCCTCCTACGAGCAGTACTTC.

The chain couples TRBV5-4 to TRBJ2-2; D may match TRBD1 or TRBD2 (5 bases each). This CDR3 is 15 amino acids long. Looked up from germline, CDR1 is SGHNT and CDR2 is YYREEE (reference sequence). V was clipped by 0 bases and J by 7 bases, with 13 bases between them. CDR3 in DNA: TGTGCCAGCAGCTTGGAGGGACGACTTCTCGGGGAGCTGTTTTTT. It is translated as CASSLEGRLLGELFF.

The genes are TRBV19 and TRBJ1-5; 9 bases match TRBD1. Germline CDR1 is LNHDA and CDR2 is SQIVND (reference sequence). V was pared by 7 bases and J by 0 bases, with 10 bases of the junction left unmatched. The CDR3 covers 17 residues. CDR3 DNA sequence: TGTGCCAGTAAGGGCGAGGACAGGGGACTTAGCAATCAGCCCCAGCATTTT. Protein sequence: CASKGEDRGLSNQPQHF.

This chain joins TRBV6-5 and TRBJ1-4, with D uncertain. CDR1 is MNHEY, CDR2 SVGAGI, per germline. The CDR3 runs 13 residues. Trimming took 9 bases from V and 5 from J, leaving 13 bases between them. This chain's CDR3 is CASSFKLNEKLFF. DNA for the CDR3: TGTGCCAGTAGCTTTAAGTTAAATGAAAAACTGTTTTTT.

J is TRBJ2-7 and V is TRBV10-3; no definite D call. Germline V CDR1 and CDR2: ENHRY, SYGVKD. There are 15 residues in the CDR3. Between the trimmed V and J ends, which lost 2 bases and 2 bases, there was a span of 13 bases. The CDR3, as DNA: TGTGCCATCAGTGAGGCCGCGTCCACAACCTACGAGCAGTACTTC. It yields the protein CAISEAASTTYEQYF.

The chain recombines TRBV7-3 with TRBJ1-1; 7 bases agree with TRBD1. CDR1 is SGHTA and CDR2 is FQGTGA in the germline V gene. V lost 4 bases, J lost 7 bases, and 3 bases stayed unmatched. The CDR3 has 12 amino acids. As DNA, the CDR3 is TGTGCCAGCAGCTCGACAGGGCTTGAAGCTTTCTTT. This codes for CASSSTGLEAFF. The whole variable domain, remainder taken from reference TRBV7-3 and TRBJ1-1, is GAGVSQTPSNKVTEKGKYVELRCDPISGHTALYWYRQSLGQGPEFLIYFQGTGAADDSGLPNDRFFAVRPEGSVSTLKIQRTERGDSAVYLCASSSTGLEAFFGQGTRLTVV.

This chain joins TRBV19 and TRBJ2-1; 14 bases align to TRBD2. V gave up 5 bases and J gave up 9 bases; unmatched junction bases: 18. This CDR3 comprises 19 residues. Germline-derived CDR1 and CDR2 are LNHDA and SQIVND (reference sequence). CDR3 nucleotide sequence: TGTGCCAGTAGTCCCAGGACAGGGGGGGGACTAGCGGGAGTACGTGAGCAGTTCTTC. It is translated as CASSPRTGGGLAGVREQFF.

This clone is a singleton in its sample. The chain combines TRBV6-2 or TRBV6-3 with TRBJ1-6; D call uncertain. Trimming pared 3 bases from V and 0 bases from J, leaving 9 bases between. The germline V gene has CDR1 MNHEY and CDR2 SVGEGT. The CDR3 runs 16 residues. The DNA of the CDR3 is TGTGCCAGCAGTTATGGGGAGATCTCCTATAATTCACCCCTCCACTTT. Translating gives CASSYGEISYNSPLHF.

This chain links TRBV20-1 with TRBJ2-3, with a tentative D call TRBD1 (5 bases). Trimming removed 3 bases from V and 5 bases from J, with 9 bases in between. The CDR3 runs to 12 residues. CDR1 is DFQATT and CDR2 is SNEGSKA in the germline V gene (reference sequence). CDR3 amino acids: CSASGQGDTQYF. CDR3 DNA: TGCAGTGCTAGTGGCCAGGGAGATACGCAGTATTTT.

The rearrangement uses TRBV18 and TRBJ1-1, with 8 positions matching TRBD1. J was trimmed by 0 bases and V by 1 base; bases with no gene match: 4. This CDR3 spans 16 amino acids. Germline V gives CDR1 KGHSH, CDR2 LQKENI. This CDR3 reads CASSPLTQGVNTEAFF. CDR3 coding DNA: TGTGCCAGCTCACCACTGACACAGGGGGTGAACACTGAAGCTTTCTTT.

J is TRBJ1-4 and V is TRBV29-1; D call uncertain. With 4 bases removed from V and 8 bases from J, the gap between germline ends came to 8 bases. Per the germline V gene, CDR1 is SQVTM and CDR2 is ANQGSEA. The CDR3 contains 11 residues. The CDR3 nucleotides read TGCAGCGTTGTGGTGGGGGAAAAACTGTTTTTT. This gives the protein CSVVVGEKLFF.

V is TRBV15 and J is TRBJ1-4, with D possibly matching TRBD1 (5 bases). CDR3 length: 16 amino acids. Trimming removed 2 bases from V and 4 bases from J, with 14 bases in between. Germline V gene sequence: CDR1 LNHNV, CDR2 YYDKDF (reference sequence). The CDR3 spells CATSRSDSRLNEKLFF. The CDR3 DNA follows: TGTGCCACCAGCAGATCTGACAGCAGACTTAATGAAAAACTGTTTTTT. The variable domain in full, with the rest retrieved from reference TRBV15 and TRBJ1-4, is DAMVIQNPRYQVTQFGKPVTLSCSQTLNHNVMYWYQQKSSQAPKLLFHYYDKDFNNEADTPDNFQSRRPNTSFCFLDIRSPGLGDTAMYLCATSRSDSRLNEKLFFGSGTQLSVL.

The chain links TRBV6-2 or TRBV6-3 to TRBJ2-1, with 11 bases fitting TRBD2. CDR1 MNHEY and CDR2 SVGEGT come from the germline V gene. The CDR3 has 15 amino acids. V shed 6 bases and J 7 bases; nucleotides not matched to a gene: 8. The CDR3 DNA sequence: TGTGCCAGCAGGCCTCTAGCGGGAGGAAGAAATGAGCAGTTCTTC. Translation gives CASRPLAGGRNEQFF.

The CDR3 loop is CASSLDETGGSYEQYF. The CDR3 bases are TGTGCCAGCAGTTTAGATGAGACAGGGGGCTCCTACGAGCAGTACTTC. This chain uses TRBV28 with TRBJ2-7; 9 bases line up with TRBD1. The CDR3 spans 16 residues. The germline V gene has CDR1 MDHEN and CDR2 SYDVKM. V was pared by 2 bases and J by 0 bases, with 5 bases of the junction left unmatched.

The rearrangement uses TRBV15 and TRBJ1-2; 8 bases agree with TRBD1. This CDR3 is 14 amino acids long. Germline CDR1 and CDR2: LNHNV and YYDKDF (reference sequence). Germline trimming cut 5 bases from V and 8 bases from J; bases unmatched to any gene: 10. The CDR3 here is CATSSGTGILGYTF. In nucleotides, the CDR3 is TGTGCCACCAGCTCCGGGACAGGAATATTGGGCTACACCTTC.

This sequence joins TRBV7-2 and TRBJ1-2; 8 nucleotides align to TRBD1. This CDR3 has 13 amino acids. Unmatched junction bases numbered 5, after V lost 5 bases and J lost 6 bases. CDR1 and CDR2 (germline): SGHTA, FQGNSA. For the CDR3, the DNA is TGTGCCAGCAGCCCTCAGGGGGCGCATGGCTACACCTTC. Residues: CASSPQGAHGYTF. Looking up the rest from reference TRBV7-2 and TRBJ1-2 gives the full variable domain: GAGVSQSPSNKVTEKGKDVELRCDPISGHTALYWYRQSLGQGLEFLIYFQGNSAPDKSGLPSDRFSAERTGGSVSTLTIQRTQQEDSAVYLCASSPQGAHGYTFGSGTRLTVV.

This chain links TRBV6-5 with TRBJ1-1, with TRBD1 as a possible D gene (6 bases). This CDR3 region has 16 residues. The germline V gene has CDR1 MNHEY and CDR2 SVGAGI. Trimming took off 1 base at V and 3 bases at J, with 15 bases between the two ends. The DNA of the CDR3 is TGTGCCAGCAGTTACTGGGGGGCAGGGTTGGACACTGAAGCTTTCTTT. It translates to CASSYWGAGLDTEAFF.

The chain couples TRBV15 to TRBJ1-1; the D gene is possibly TRBD1 (5 bases). The CDR3 totals 16 residues. Per germline, CDR1 LNHNV and CDR2 YYDKDF (reference sequence). With 1 base removed from V and 5 bases from J, the gap between germline ends came to 17 bases. The CDR3 sequence: CATSRAWGETGTEAFF. CDR3 coding DNA: TGTGCCACCAGCAGAGCCTGGGGGGAAACGGGGACTGAAGCTTTCTTT.

This rearrangement joins TRBV18 to TRBJ2-3, with TRBD1 as a possible D gene (5 bases). CDR1 and CDR2 from the germline V gene are KGHSH and LQKENI. The CDR3 loop spans 15 amino acids. Trimming shortened V by 1 base and J by 0 bases, and 8 bases separated the two germline ends. This CDR3 is CASSPRQTSTDTQYF. The CDR3 bases are TGTGCCAGCTCACCACGACAGACTAGCACAGATACGCAGTATTTT. Complete variable domain (other parts from reference TRBV18 and TRBJ2-3): NAGVMQNPRHLVRRRGQEARLRCSPMKGHSHVYWYRQLPEEGLKFMVYLQKENIIDESGMPKERFSAEFPKEGPSILRIQQVVRGDSAAYFCASSPRQTSTDTQYFGPGTRLTVL.

The chain is built from TRBV7-9 and TRBJ2-1; 11 bases are shared with TRBD2. Germline CDR1 and CDR2: SEHNR and FQNEAQ (reference sequence). This CDR3 contains 16 residues. With 6 bases clipped from V and 1 base from J, the junction kept 5 bases outside the gene matches. Here the CDR3 DNA reads TGTGCCAGCAGTTTGTGGACTAGCGGGTCCTACAATGAGCAGTTCTTC. Its translation: CASSLWTSGSYNEQFF. Together with reference TRBV7-9 and TRBJ2-1, the CDR3 gives the full variable domain: DTGVSQNPRHKITKRGQNVTFRCDPISEHNRLYWYRQTLGQGPEFLTYFQNEAQLEKSRLLSDRFSAERPKGSFSTLEIQRTEQGDSAMYLCASSLWTSGSYNEQFFGPGTRLTVL.

This clone was counted only a few times. V usage is TRBV3-1 (or the pseudogene TRBV3-2) and J usage is TRBJ1-1; D gene ambiguous. Germline V lookup: CDR1 LGHDT, CDR2 YNNKEL (reference sequence). The CDR3 has 14 residues. V was clipped by 2 bases and J by 4 bases, with 11 bases between them. For the CDR3, the DNA is TGTGCCAGCAGCCAACCTGGCCCGTTCACTGAAGCTTTCTTT. It codes for CASSQPGPFTEAFF.

The chain combines TRBV18 with TRBJ1-1; no definite D call. V was pared by 3 bases and J by 3 bases, with 14 bases between. This CDR3 has 15 amino acids. CDR1 is KGHSH, CDR2 LQKENI, per germline. Here the CDR3 reads CASSPPYSRDTEAFF. The DNA of the CDR3 is TGTGCCAGCTCACCTCCATATTCCCGGGACACTGAAGCTTTCTTT.

J is TRBJ2-5 and V is TRBV13, with TRBD2 as a possible D gene (5 bases). In germline, CDR1 is PRHDT, CDR2 FYEKMQ (reference sequence). Trimming removed 5 bases at V and 1 base at J, with 17 bases between. The CDR3 has 16 amino acids. Written as DNA, the CDR3 is TGTGCCAGCAGCCCCAGCCCGGGGTCACCCCAAGAGACCCAGTACTTC. It specifies CASSPSPGSPQETQYF.